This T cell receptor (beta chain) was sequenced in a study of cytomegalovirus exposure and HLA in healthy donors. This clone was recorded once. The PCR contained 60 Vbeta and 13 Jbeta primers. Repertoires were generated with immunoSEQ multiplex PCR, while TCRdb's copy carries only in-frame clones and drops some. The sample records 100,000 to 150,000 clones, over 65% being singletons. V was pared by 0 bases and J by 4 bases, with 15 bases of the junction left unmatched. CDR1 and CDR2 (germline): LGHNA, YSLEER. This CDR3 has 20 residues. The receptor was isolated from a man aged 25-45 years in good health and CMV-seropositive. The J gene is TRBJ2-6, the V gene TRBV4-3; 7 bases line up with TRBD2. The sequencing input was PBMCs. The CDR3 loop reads CASSQDWEGKSLSGANVLTF. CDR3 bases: TGCGCCAGCAGCCAAGACTGGGAGGGGAAATCCCTTTCCGGGGCCAACGTCCTGACTTTC.